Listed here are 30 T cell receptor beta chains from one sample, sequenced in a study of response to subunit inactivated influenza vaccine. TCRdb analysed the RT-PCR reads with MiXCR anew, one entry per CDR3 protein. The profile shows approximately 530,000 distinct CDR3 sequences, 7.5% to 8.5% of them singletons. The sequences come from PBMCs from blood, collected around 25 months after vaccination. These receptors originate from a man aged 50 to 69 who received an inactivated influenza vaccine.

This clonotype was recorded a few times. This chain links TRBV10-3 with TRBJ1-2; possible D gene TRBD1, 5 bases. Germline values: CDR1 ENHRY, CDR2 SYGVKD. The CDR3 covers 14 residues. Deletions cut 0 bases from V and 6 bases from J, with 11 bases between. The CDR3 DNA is TGTGCCATCAGTGAGTCGGTCAGGGAGAATGGCTACACCTTC. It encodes CAISESVRENGYTF.

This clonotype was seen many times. CDR3 nucleotides: TGTGCCAGCAGTCGTGCGGGCCACGAGACCCAGTACTTC. Protein: CASSRAGHETQYF. The chain joins TRBV28 to TRBJ2-5; tentatively, D is TRBD2 (5 bases). There are 13 residues in the CDR3. The V end was cut by 5 bases, the J end by 5 bases, with 12 bases between. Germline V gene sequence: CDR1 MDHEN, CDR2 SYDVKM. The complete variable domain, with remaining parts taken from reference TRBV28 and TRBJ2-5, reads DVKVTQSSRYLVKRTGEKVFLECVQDMDHENMFWYRQDPGLGLRLIYFSYDVKMKEKGDIPEGYSVSREKKERFSLILESASTNQTSMYLCASSRAGHETQYFGPGTRLLVL.

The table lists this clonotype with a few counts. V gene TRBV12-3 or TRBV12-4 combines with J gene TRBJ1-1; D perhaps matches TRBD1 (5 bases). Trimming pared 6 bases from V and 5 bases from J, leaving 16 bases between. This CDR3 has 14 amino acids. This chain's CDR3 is CASRTQGLGTEAFF. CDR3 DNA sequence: TGTGCCAGCAGAACTCAGGGCTTGGGAACTGAAGCTTTCTTT.

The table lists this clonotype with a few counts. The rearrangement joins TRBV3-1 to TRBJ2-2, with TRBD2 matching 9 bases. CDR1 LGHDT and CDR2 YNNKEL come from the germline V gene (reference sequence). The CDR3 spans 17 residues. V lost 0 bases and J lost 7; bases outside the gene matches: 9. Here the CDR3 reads CASSQDGSGRRNGELFF. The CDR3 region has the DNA TGTGCCAGCAGCCAAGATGGCAGCGGGAGGCGGAACGGGGAGCTGTTTTTT.

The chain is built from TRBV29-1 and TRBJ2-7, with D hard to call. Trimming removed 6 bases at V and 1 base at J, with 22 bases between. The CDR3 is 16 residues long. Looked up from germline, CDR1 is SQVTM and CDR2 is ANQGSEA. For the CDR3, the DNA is TGCAGCGTCTCCAAAGGTCAAGGATGGAAGTCCTACGAGCAGTACTTC. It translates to CSVSKGQGWKSYEQYF.

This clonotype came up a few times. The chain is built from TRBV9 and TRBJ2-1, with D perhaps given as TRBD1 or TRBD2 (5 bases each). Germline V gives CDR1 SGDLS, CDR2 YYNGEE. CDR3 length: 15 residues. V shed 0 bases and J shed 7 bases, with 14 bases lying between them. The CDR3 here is CASSVGRGVDNEQFF. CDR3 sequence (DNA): TGTGCCAGCAGCGTAGGCAGAGGGGTAGATAATGAGCAGTTCTTC.

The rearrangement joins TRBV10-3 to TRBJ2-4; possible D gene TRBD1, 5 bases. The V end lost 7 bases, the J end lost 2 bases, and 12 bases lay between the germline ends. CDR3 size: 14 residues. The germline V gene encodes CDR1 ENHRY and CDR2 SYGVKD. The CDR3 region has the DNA TGTGCCATCATTTGGTGGGGCACCAAAAACATTCAGTACTTC. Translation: CAIIWWGTKNIQYF.

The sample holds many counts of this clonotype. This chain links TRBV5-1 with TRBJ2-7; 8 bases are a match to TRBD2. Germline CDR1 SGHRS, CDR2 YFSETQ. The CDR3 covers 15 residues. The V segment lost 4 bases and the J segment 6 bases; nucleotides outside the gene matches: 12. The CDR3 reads CASSPGLAVDLEQYF. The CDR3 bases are TGCGCCAGCAGCCCAGGACTAGCCGTCGACCTCGAGCAGTACTTC.

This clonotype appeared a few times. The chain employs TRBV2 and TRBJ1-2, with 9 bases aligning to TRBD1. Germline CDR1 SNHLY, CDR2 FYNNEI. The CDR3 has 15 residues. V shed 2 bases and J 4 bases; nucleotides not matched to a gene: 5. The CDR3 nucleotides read TGTGCCAGCAGTGAAACAGGGGGCGCTGGCTATGGCTACACCTTC. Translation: CASSETGGAGYGYTF.

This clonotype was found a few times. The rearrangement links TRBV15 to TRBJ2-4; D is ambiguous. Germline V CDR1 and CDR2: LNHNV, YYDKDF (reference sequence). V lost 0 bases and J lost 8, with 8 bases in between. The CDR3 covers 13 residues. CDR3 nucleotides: TGTGCCACCAGCAGAGAATTACTGGACATTCAGTACTTC. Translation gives CATSRELLDIQYF.

CDR3 DNA: TGTGCCAGCAGCCCAGCGCTAAGTGGCTACACCTTC. This translates into CASSPALSGYTF. The chain uses TRBV7-9 and TRBJ1-2; no clear D gene. Trimming pared 5 bases from V and 7 bases from J, leaving 11 bases between. CDR1 is SEHNR and CDR2 is FQNEAQ in the germline V gene (reference sequence). CDR3 length: 12 amino acids.

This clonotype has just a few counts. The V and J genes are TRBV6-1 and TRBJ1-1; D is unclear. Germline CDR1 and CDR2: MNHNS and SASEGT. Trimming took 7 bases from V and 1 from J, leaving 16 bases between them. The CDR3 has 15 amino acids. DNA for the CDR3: TGTGCCAGCACCGCCATCCACGGGCCGAACACTGAAGCTTTCTTT. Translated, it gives CASTAIHGPNTEAFF.

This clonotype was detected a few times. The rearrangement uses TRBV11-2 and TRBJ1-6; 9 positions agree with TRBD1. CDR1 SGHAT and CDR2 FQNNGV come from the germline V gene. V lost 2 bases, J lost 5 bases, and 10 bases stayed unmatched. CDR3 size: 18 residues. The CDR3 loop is CASSLTYRGLLNNSPLHF. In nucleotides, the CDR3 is TGTGCCAGCAGCTTAACCTACAGGGGGCTTTTAAATAATTCACCCCTCCACTTT.

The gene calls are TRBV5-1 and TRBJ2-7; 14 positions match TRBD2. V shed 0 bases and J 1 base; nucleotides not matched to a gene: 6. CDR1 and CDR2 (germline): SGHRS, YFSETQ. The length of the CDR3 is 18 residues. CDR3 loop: CASSLEGGLAGGSYEQYF. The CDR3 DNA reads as TGCGCCAGCAGCTTGGAAGGCGGACTAGCGGGGGGTTCCTACGAGCAGTACTTC.

The CDR3 DNA follows: TGTGCCAGCAGCTTCCCACTAGCGGGTCCCAGGCCTTTCACCTACGAGCAGTACTTC. Translation: CASSFPLAGPRPFTYEQYF. J is TRBJ2-7 and V is TRBV11-2; 9 positions match TRBD2. V was clipped by 3 bases and J by 2 bases; unmatched bases: 17. CDR3 length: 19 amino acids. Germline assignment: CDR1 SGHAT and CDR2 FQNNGV.

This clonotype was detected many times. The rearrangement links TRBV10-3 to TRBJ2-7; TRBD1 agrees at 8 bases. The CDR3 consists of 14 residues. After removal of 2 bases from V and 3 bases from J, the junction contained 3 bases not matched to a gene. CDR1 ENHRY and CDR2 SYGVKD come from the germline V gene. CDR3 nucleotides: TGTGCCATCAGTGAGAGCGGACAGGGCTACGAGCAGTACTTC. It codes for CAISESGQGYEQYF.

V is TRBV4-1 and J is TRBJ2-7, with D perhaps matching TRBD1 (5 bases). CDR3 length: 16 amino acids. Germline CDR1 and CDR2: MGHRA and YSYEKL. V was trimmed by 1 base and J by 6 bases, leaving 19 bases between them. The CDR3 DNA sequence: TGCGCCAGCAGCCAAGGCGCGGCAGGGTTGGGCGCCGAGCAGTACTTC. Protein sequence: CASSQGAAGLGAEQYF.

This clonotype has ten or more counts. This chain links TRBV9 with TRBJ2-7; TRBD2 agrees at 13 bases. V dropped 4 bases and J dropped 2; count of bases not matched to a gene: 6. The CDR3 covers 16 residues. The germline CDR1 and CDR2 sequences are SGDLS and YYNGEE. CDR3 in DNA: TGTGCCAGCAGCTTAAGACTAGCGGGAGGCCCCTACGAGCAGTACTTC. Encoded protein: CASSLRLAGGPYEQYF. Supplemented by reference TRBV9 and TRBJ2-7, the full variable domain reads DSGVTQTPKHLITATGQRVTLRCSPRSGDLSVYWYQQSLDQGLQFLIQYYNGEERAKGNILERFSAQQFPDLHSELNLSSLELGDSALYFCASSLRLAGGPYEQYFGPGTRLTVT.

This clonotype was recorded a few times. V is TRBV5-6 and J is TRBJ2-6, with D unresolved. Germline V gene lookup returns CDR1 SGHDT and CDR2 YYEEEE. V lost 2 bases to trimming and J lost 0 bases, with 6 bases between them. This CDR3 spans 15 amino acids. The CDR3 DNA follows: TGTGCCAGCAGCTTAGTCAACTCTGGGGCCAACGTCCTGACTTTC. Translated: CASSLVNSGANVLTF.

The CDR3 protein is CASSSRPGSDVEQYF. CDR3 nucleotide sequence: TGTGCCAGCAGCTCGAGACCAGGATCTGATGTCGAGCAGTACTTC. This chain connects TRBV7-2 to TRBJ2-7; D uncertain. The CDR3 contains 15 residues. Trimming shortened V by 4 bases and J by 6 bases, and 19 bases separated the two germline ends. The germline gives CDR1 SGHTA, CDR2 FQGNSA.

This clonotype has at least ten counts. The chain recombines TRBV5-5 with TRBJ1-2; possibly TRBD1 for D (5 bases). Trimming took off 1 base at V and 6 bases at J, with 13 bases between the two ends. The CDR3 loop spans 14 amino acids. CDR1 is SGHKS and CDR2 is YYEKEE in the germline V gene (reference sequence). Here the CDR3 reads CASSLSFGTNGYTF. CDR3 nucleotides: TGTGCCAGCAGCTTGAGTTTCGGGACCAATGGCTACACCTTC.

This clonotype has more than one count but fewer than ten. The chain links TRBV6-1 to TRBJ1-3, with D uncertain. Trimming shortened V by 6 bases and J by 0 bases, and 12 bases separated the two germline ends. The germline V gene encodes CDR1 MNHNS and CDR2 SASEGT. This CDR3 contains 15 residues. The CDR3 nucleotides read TGTGCCAGCAGACCTACATTCAGCTCTGGAAACACCATATATTTT. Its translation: CASRPTFSSGNTIYF.

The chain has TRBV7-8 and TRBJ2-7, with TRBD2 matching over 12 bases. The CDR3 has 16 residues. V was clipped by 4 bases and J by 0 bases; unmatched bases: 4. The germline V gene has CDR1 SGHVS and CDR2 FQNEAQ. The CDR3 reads CASSSGLAGTSYEQYF. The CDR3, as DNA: TGTGCCAGCAGCTCCGGACTAGCGGGGACCTCCTACGAGCAGTACTTC.

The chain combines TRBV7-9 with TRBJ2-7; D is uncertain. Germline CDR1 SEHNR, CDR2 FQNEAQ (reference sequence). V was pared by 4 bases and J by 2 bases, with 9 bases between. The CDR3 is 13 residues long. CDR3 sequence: CASSSVSPYEQYF. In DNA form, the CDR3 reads TGTGCCAGCAGCTCCGTCTCCCCCTACGAGCAGTACTTC.

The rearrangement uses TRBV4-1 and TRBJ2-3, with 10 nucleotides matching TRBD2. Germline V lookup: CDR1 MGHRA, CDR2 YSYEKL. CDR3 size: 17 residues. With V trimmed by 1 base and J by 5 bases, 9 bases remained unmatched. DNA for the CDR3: TGCGCCAGCAGCCAAGGCGCTGGTAGCGGGGGGATAGATACGCAGTATTTT. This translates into CASSQGAGSGGIDTQYF.

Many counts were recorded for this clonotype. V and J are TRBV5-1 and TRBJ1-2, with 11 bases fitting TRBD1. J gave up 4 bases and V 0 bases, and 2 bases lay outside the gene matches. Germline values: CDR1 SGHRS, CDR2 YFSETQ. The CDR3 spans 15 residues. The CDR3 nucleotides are TGCGCCAGCAGCTTGGGGACAGGGGGCTTCTATGGCTACACCTTC. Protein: CASSLGTGGFYGYTF.

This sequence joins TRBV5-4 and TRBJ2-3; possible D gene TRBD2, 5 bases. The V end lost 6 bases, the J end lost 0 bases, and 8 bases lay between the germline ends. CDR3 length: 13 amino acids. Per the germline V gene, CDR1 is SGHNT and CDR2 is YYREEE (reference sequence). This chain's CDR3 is CASMEVSTDTQYF. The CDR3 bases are TGTGCCAGCATGGAGGTTAGCACAGATACGCAGTATTTT.

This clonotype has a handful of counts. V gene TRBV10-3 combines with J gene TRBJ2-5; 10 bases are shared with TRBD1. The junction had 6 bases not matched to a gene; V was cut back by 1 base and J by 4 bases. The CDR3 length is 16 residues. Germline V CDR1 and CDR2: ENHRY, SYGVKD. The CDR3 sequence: CAISEWGTGERETQYF. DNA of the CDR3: TGTGCCATCAGTGAGTGGGGGACAGGGGAAAGAGAGACCCAGTACTTC.

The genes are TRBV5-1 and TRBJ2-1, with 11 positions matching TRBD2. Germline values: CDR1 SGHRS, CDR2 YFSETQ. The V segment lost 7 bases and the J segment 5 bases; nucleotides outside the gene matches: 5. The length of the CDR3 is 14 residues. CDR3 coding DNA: TGCGCCAGCGCGACTAGCGGGGTAAACAATGAGCAGTTCTTC. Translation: CASATSGVNNEQFF.

The CDR3 DNA reads as TGTGCCAGCAGTGCCCAAGGGGAAGGACAGTACCAAGAGACCCAGTACTTC. Its translation: CASSAQGEGQYQETQYF. The chain has TRBV25-1 and TRBJ2-5, with D perhaps TRBD1 (6 bases). CDR1 is MGHDK and CDR2 is SYGVNS in the germline V gene. With 4 bases removed from V and 0 bases from J, the gap between germline ends came to 18 bases. The CDR3 has 17 residues.